Listed below are T cell receptor beta chains from one sample, sequenced in a study of blood T cell repertoires in COVID-19. TCRdb keeps only in-frame clones here, not all; method: immunoSEQ multiplex PCR. The sample consists of 110,000 to 150,000 clones, 65% to 80% of them appearing once. Sequencing was carried out using peripheral blood. These receptor sequences come from a man aged 80 or over with acute or convalescent COVID-19. Both conserved end residues are part of each CDR3. A D gene is named only where the DNA matches it firmly. Rows may omit the clone size; those that give it use once, few, many or a size class.

cdr3_aa cdr3_nt j_call v_call d_call clone_size
CASSPLDRPLDIQYF TGTGCCAGCAGTCCGTTAGACAGGCCGCTGGACATTCAGTACTTC TRBJ2-4 TRBV28 - -
CASTLPGSSGNTIYF TGTGCCAGCACTCTCCCCGGGAGCTCTGGAAACACCATATATTTT TRBJ1-3 TRBV6-5 - -
CASSSWTGRNTEAFF TGTGCCAGCAGCTCCTGGACAGGGAGGAACACTGAAGCTTTCTTT TRBJ1-1 TRBV11-2 TRBD1 -
CASSLEGQGYEQYF TGCGCCAGCAGCTTGGAAGGACAGGGCTACGAGCAGTACTTC TRBJ2-7 TRBV5-1 TRBD1 -
CASSLRGGTYNEQFF TGTGCCAGCAGCCTGCGGGGCGGAACCTACAATGAGCAGTTCTTC TRBJ2-1 TRBV28 - -
CASSQDPGQGIYEQYF TGCGCCAGCAGCCAAGATCCGGGACAGGGAATCTACGAGCAGTACTTC TRBJ2-7 TRBV4-1 TRBD1 many
CASSFGGTPSGANVLTF TGTGCCAGCAGCTTCGGAGGGACCCCGTCTGGGGCCAACGTCCTGACTTTC TRBJ2-6 TRBV5-4 - -
CASSHGDRSLEQYF TGTGCCAGCAGCCATGGCGACAGAAGCCTCGAGCAGTACTTC TRBJ2-7 TRBV3-1/TRBV3-2 - few
CASSPSGPGGKNQPQHF TGTGCCAGCTCACCATCTGGGCCAGGGGGCAAAAATCAGCCCCAGCATTTT TRBJ1-5 TRBV18 TRBD1 -
CASSPHQGGSYEQYF TGTGCCAGCTCACCACATCAGGGGGGCTCCTACGAGCAGTACTTC TRBJ2-7 TRBV18 - -
CAITPGQGNNEQFF TGTGCCATCACTCCGGGACAGGGGAACAATGAGCAGTTCTTC TRBJ2-1 TRBV10-3 TRBD1 -
CASRRLREKGNTIYF TGTGCCAGCAGACGCCTCCGGGAGAAAGGAAACACCATATATTTT TRBJ1-3 TRBV6-5 - many
CASSDRTAYNEQFF TGTGCCAGCAGTGACAGGACAGCCTACAATGAGCAGTTCTTC TRBJ2-1 TRBV2 - -
CAWRTDYNEQFF TGTGCCTGGCGGACAGACTACAATGAGCAGTTCTTC TRBJ2-1 TRBV30 - once
CASSLDGGGHEQYF TGTGCCAGCAGCTTGGATGGGGGGGGCCACGAGCAGTACTTC TRBJ2-7 TRBV5-6 - -
CASSKGQKNTEAFF TGTGCCAGTAGTAAGGGACAGAAGAACACTGAAGCTTTCTTT TRBJ1-1 TRBV19 TRBD1 -
CASSLSQGAGEPQHF TGTGCCAGCAGCTTATCCCAGGGGGCCGGGGAGCCCCAGCATTTT TRBJ1-5 TRBV7-8 TRBD1 once
CASSIDRSSYEQYF TGTGCCAGTTCCATCGACAGGTCGTCCTACGAGCAGTACTTC TRBJ2-7 TRBV19 - -
CASSPSTSGNTIYF TGTGCCAGCAGCCCTAGTACCTCTGGAAACACCATATATTTT TRBJ1-3 TRBV9 - -
CASSQGRLDTEAFF TGTGCCAGCAGCCAGGGGCGGTTGGACACTGAAGCTTTCTTT TRBJ1-1 TRBV7-9 - -
CASSFDKNTEAFF TGTGCCAGCAGCTTTGACAAGAACACTGAAGCTTTCTTT TRBJ1-1 TRBV7-9 - -
CASSYGTGGNNSPLHF TGTGCCAGCAGTTATGGGACAGGGGGCAATAATTCACCCCTCCACTTT TRBJ1-6 TRBV6-6 TRBD1 once
CASSPTGGAEKLFF TGTGCCAGCAGCCCAACAGGGGGCGCGGAAAAACTGTTTTTT TRBJ1-4 TRBV7-3 TRBD1 few
CASSQERVGTTYQETQYF TGTGCCAGCAGCCAAGAACGGGTCGGGACTACCTACCAAGAGACCCAGTACTTC TRBJ2-5 TRBV3-1/TRBV3-2 TRBD2 -
CASSLAGTYPRTDTQYF TGTGCCAGCAGCTTAGCGGGGACATATCCCCGCACAGATACGCAGTATTTT TRBJ2-3 TRBV7-2 - -
CASSEPRVPAFF TGTGCCAGCAGTGAACCGCGGGTCCCAGCTTTCTTT TRBJ1-1 TRBV2 - many
CAWTGGNTGELFF TGTGCCTGGACAGGGGGGAACACCGGGGAGCTGTTTTTT TRBJ2-2 TRBV30 TRBD1 once
CASSLDRTEVYGYTF TGTGCCAGCAGCTTAGATCGGACAGAAGTCTATGGCTACACCTTC TRBJ1-2 TRBV7-2 - -